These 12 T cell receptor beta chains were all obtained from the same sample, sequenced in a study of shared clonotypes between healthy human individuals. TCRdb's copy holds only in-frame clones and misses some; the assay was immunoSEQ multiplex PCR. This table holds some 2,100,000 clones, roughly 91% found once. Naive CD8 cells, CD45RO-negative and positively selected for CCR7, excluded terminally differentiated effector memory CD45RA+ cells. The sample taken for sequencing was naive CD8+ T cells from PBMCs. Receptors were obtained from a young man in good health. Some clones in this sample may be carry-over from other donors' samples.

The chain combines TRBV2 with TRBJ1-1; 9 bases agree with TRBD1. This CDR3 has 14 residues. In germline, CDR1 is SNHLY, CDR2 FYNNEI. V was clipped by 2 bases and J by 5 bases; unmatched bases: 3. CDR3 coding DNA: TGTGCCAGCAGTGAAACAGGGGGCGCAACTGAAGCTTTCTTT. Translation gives CASSETGGATEAFF.

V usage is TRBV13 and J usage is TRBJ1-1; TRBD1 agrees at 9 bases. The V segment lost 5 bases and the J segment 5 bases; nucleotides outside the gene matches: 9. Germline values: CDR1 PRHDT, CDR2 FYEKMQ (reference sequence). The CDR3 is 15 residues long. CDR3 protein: CASSLQTGGWTEAFF. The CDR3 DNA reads TGTGCCAGCAGCCTACAGACAGGGGGGTGGACTGAAGCTTTCTTT.

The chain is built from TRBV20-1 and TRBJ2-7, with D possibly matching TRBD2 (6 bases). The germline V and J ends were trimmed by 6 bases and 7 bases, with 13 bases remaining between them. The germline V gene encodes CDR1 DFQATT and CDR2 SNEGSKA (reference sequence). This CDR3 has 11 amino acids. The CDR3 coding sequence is TGCAGTGCCCCGGGGGTGGGGGAGCAGTACTTC. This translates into CSAPGVGEQYF.

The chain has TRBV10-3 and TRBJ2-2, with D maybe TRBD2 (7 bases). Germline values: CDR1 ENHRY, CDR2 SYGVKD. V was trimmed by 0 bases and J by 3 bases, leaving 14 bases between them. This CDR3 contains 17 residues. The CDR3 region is CAISESWGGEHTGELFF. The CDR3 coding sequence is TGTGCCATCAGTGAGTCATGGGGGGGCGAACACACCGGGGAGCTGTTTTTT.

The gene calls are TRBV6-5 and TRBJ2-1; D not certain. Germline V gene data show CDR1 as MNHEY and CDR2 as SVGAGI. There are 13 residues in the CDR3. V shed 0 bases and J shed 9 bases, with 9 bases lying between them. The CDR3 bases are TGTGCCAGCAGTTACTCGATTTTGAGTGAGCAGTTCTTC. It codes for CASSYSILSEQFF.

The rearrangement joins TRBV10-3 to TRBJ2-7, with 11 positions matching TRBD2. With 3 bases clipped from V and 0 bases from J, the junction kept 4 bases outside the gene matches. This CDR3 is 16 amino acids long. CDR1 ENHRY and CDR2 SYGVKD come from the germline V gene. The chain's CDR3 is CAISDPGTSGSYEQYF. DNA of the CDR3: TGTGCCATCAGTGATCCCGGGACTAGCGGCTCCTACGAGCAGTACTTC.

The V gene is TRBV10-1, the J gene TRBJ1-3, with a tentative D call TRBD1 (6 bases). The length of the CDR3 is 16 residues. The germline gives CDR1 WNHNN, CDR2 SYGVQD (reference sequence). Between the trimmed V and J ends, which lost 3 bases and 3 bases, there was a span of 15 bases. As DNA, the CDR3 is TGCGCCAGCAGTGATATAACAGGGCGGTATGGAAACACCATATATTTT. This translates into CASSDITGRYGNTIYF.

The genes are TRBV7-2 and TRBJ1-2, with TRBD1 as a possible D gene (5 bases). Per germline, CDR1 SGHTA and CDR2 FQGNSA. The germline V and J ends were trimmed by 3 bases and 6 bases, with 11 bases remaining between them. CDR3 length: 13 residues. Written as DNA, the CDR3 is TGTGCCAGCAGCTTCCAAGGGGCGAATGGCTACACCTTC. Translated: CASSFQGANGYTF. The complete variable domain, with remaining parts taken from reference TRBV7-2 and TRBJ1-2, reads GAGVSQSPSNKVTEKGKDVELRCDPISGHTALYWYRQSLGQGLEFLIYFQGNSAPDKSGLPSDRFSAERTGGSVSTLTIQRTQQEDSAVYLCASSFQGANGYTFGSGTRLTVV.

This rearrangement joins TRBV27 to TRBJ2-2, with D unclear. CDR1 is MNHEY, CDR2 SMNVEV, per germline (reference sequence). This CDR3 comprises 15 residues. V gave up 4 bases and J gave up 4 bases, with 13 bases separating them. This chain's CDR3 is CASSSFLGITGELFF. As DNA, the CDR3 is TGTGCCAGCAGTTCTTTCCTGGGGATCACCGGGGAGCTGTTTTTT.

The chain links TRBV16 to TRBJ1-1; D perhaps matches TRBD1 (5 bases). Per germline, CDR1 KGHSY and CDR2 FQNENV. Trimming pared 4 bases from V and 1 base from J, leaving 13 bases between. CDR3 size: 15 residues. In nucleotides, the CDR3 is TGTGCCAGCAGCCTCCTGACAGCGGAGAACACTGAAGCTTTCTTT. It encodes CASSLLTAENTEAFF.

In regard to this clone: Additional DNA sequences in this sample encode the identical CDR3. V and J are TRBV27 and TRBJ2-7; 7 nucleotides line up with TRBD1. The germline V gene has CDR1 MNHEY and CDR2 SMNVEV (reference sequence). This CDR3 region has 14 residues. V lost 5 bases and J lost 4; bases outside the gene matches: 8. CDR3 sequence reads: CASSLSRGPYEQYF. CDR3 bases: TGTGCCAGCAGTCTAAGTAGGGGGCCGTACGAGCAGTACTTC.

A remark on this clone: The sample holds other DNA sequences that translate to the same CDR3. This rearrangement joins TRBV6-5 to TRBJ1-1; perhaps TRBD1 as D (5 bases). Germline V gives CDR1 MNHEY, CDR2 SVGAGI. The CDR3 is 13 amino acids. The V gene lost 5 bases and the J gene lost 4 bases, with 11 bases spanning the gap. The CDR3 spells CASSPRGGTEAFF. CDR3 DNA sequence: TGTGCCAGCAGTCCCCGGGGGGGCACTGAAGCTTTCTTT.